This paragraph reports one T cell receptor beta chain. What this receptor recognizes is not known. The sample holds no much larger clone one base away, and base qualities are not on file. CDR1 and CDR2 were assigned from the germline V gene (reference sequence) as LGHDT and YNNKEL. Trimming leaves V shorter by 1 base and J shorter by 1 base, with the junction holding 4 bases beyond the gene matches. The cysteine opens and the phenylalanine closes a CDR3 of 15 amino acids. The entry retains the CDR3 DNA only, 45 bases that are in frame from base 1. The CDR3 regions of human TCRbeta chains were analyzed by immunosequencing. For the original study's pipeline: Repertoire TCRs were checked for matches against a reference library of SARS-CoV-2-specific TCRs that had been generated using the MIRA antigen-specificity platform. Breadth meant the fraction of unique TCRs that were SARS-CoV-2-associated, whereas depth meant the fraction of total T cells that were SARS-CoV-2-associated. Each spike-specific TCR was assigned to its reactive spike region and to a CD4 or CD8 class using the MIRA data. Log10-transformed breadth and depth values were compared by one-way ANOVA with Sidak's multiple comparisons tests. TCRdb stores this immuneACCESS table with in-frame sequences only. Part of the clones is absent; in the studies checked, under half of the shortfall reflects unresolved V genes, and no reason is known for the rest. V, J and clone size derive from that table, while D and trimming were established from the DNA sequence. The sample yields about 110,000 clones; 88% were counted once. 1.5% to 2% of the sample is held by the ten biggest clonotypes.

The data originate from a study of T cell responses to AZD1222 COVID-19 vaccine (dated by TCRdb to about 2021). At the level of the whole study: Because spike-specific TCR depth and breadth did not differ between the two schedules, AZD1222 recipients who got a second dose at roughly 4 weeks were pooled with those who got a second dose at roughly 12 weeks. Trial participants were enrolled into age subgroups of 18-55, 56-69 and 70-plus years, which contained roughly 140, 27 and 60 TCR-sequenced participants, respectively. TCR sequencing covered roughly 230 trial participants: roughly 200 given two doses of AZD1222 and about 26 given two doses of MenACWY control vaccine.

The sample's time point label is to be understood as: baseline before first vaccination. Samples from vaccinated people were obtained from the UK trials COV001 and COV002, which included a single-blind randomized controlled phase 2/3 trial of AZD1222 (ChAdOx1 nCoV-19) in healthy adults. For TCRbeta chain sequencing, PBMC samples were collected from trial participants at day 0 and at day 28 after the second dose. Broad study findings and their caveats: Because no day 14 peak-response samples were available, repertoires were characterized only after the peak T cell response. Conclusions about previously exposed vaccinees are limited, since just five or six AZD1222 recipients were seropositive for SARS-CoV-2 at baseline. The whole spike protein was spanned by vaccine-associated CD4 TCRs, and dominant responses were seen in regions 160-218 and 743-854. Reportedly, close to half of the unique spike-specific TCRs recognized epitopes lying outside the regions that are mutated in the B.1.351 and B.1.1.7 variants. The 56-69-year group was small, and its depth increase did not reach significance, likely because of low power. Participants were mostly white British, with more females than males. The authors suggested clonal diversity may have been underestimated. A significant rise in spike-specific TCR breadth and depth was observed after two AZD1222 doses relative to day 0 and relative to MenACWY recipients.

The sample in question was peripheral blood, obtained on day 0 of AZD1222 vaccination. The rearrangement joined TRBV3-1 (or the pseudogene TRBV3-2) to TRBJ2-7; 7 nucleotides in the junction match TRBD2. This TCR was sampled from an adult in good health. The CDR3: CASSQAPGGSYEQYF. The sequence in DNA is TGTGCCAGCAGCCAAGCCCCGGGGGGTTCCTACGAGCAGTACTTC.